The following is a TCR beta chain sequence with its context. The record originates from a study of T cell clones after liver transplantation. Per germline, CDR1 SGHRS and CDR2 YFSETQ. V was pared by 0 bases and J by 6 bases, with 15 bases between. The CDR3 contains 15 residues. Using immunoSEQ multiplex PCR, the repertoire was profiled, and TCRdb retains in-frame clones only, with some absent. The sample yields about 80,000 clones, about 82% seen once. The sequencing here drew on CD4+ T cells from blood, taken almost 47 months after liver transplant. V is TRBV5-1 and J is TRBJ1-2; D possibly corresponds to TRBD1 (6 bases). The receptor was derived from a human patient who received a liver transplant. The T cells may partly be graft donor cells. For the CDR3, the DNA is TGCGCCAGCAGCTTGGTTGCAGGGGCCCTTCATGGCTACACCTTC. This translates into CASSLVAGALHGYTF.